This T cell receptor beta chain was obtained from a study of blood T cell repertoires in COVID-19. For the study at large: COVID-19 samples collected from the United States, Italy and Spain covered acute and convalescent phases. Sample material is recorded as cDNA or gDNA derived from T cells, B-cell-depleted T cells, or PBMCs.

Authors' methods: Nucleated cell counts were estimated from reference gene primer amplification. Profiling relied on immunoSEQ multiplex PCR, and the TCRdb table lists in-frame clones only, not all of them. V and J calls and clone size follow that table, whereas D and trimming were derived from the DNA. The sample holds approximately 250,000 clones, around 80% seen once. The germline V and J ends were trimmed by 1 base and 6 bases, with 12 bases remaining between them. Per the germline V gene, CDR1 is SGHNT and CDR2 is YENEEA. The CDR3 length is 14 residues. In this sample, this clone turned up once. This receptor was identified in a man between 40 and 49 years old who had recovered from COVID-19. Sequenced sample: peripheral blood. This chain uses TRBV11-3 with TRBJ2-5; a weak D match, TRBD2 (5 bases). CDR3 sequence reads: CASSLAAGRKTQYF. Written as DNA, the CDR3 is TGTGCCAGCAGCTTAGCCGCGGGCCGGAAGACCCAGTACTTC.